These 27 T cell receptor beta chains originate from one sample sequenced in a study of blood T cell repertoires in COVID-19. Sequencing was performed with immunoSEQ multiplex PCR; in TCRdb, only in-frame clones are kept and a portion is missing. The profile shows about 260,000 clones, about 87% of them singletons. What was sequenced was peripheral blood. Receptor source: a human donor in a cohort sampled during active COVID-19.

The chain employs TRBV4-3 and TRBJ2-1; 7 bases agree with TRBD1. The CDR3 loop spans 18 amino acids. V trimming: 1 base; J trimming: 0 bases; junction bases outside the gene matches: 9. Germline V lookup: CDR1 LGHNA, CDR2 YSLEER. The CDR3 region is CASSQVPPRDSSYNEQFF. The CDR3 nucleotides are TGCGCCAGCAGCCAAGTACCCCCCCGGGACAGCTCCTACAATGAGCAGTTCTTC.

This clone was seen only a few times. This chain uses TRBV6-6 with TRBJ1-5; no definite D call. The germline V gene has CDR1 MNHNY and CDR2 SVGAGI (reference sequence). This CDR3 comprises 13 residues. V lost 4 bases and J lost 4, with 8 bases in between. Written as DNA, the CDR3 is TGTGCCAGCAGTTTACAGAGAAATCAGCCCCAGCATTTT. This sequence encodes CASSLQRNQPQHF.

The chain combines TRBV5-5 with TRBJ1-5, with TRBD1 matching 7 bases. Trimming removed 0 bases from V and 1 base from J; junction bases left unmatched: 4. The CDR3 has 16 amino acids. CDR1 SGHKS and CDR2 YYEKEE come from the germline V gene (reference sequence). CDR3 in amino acids: CASSLATGVSNQPQHF. The CDR3 DNA is TGTGCCAGCAGCTTGGCCACAGGGGTAAGCAATCAGCCCCAGCATTTT. Drawing the rest from reference TRBV5-5 and TRBJ1-5, the complete variable domain is DAGVTQSPTHLIKTRGQQVTLRCSPISGHKSVSWYQQVLGQGPQFIFQYYEKEERGRGNFPDRFSARQFPNYSSELNVNALLLGDSALYLCASSLATGVSNQPQHFGDGTRLSIL.

The chain links TRBV6-5 to TRBJ2-1; TRBD1 matches at 8 bases. Germline values: CDR1 MNHEY, CDR2 SVGAGI. The CDR3 is made up of 14 amino acids. V shed 8 bases, J shed 8 bases, and the junction held 11 bases outside the gene matches. The CDR3 protein is CASAGQGNGDEQFF. The CDR3 DNA reads as TGTGCCAGCGCAGGACAGGGCAATGGGGATGAGCAGTTCTTC.

V gene TRBV29-1 combines with J gene TRBJ2-6; perhaps TRBD2 as D (5 bases). Germline loops: CDR1 SQVTM, CDR2 ANQGSEA. Trimming cost V 4 bases and J 8 bases, with 9 bases left between them. The CDR3 covers 12 residues. The CDR3 reads CSVATGTNVLTF. The CDR3, as DNA: TGCAGCGTTGCGACGGGGACCAACGTCCTGACTTTC.

The rearrangement joins TRBV7-2 to TRBJ2-7; 10 bases map to TRBD2. V trimming: 2 bases; J trimming: 4 bases; junction bases outside the gene matches: 5. The CDR3 runs to 15 residues. Per germline, CDR1 SGHTA and CDR2 FQGNSA. In nucleotides, the CDR3 is TGTGCCAGCAGCTTACGAGCTAGCGGGAGTTACGAGCAGTACTTC. This sequence encodes CASSLRASGSYEQYF. Full variable domain (rest looked up from reference TRBV7-2 and TRBJ2-7): GAGVSQSPSNKVTEKGKDVELRCDPISGHTALYWYRQSLGQGLEFLIYFQGNSAPDKSGLPSDRFSAERTGGSVSTLTIQRTQQEDSAVYLCASSLRASGSYEQYFGPGTRLTVT.

The chain joins TRBV27 to TRBJ2-3; 10 nucleotides align to TRBD2. CDR3 length: 19 amino acids. V gave up 1 base and J gave up 5 bases; unmatched junction bases: 15. Germline CDR1 is MNHEY and CDR2 is SMNVEV (reference sequence). The CDR3 spells CASSLYPPRSGRAEDTQYF. CDR3 sequence (DNA): TGTGCCAGCAGTTTATACCCCCCAAGGAGCGGGAGGGCCGAAGATACGCAGTATTTT.

The genes are TRBV28 and TRBJ1-3; 10 bases align to TRBD1. Unmatched junction bases numbered 3, after V lost 4 bases and J lost 6 bases. The CDR3 totals 14 residues. Germline CDR1 is MDHEN and CDR2 is SYDVKM. CDR3 loop: CASSSGQGINTIYF. In DNA, the CDR3 is TGTGCCAGCAGTTCGGGACAGGGGATAAACACCATATATTTT.

The chain recombines TRBV3-1 (or the pseudogene TRBV3-2) with TRBJ2-1, with 8 bases matching TRBD2. The junction had 16 bases not matched to a gene; V was cut back by 0 bases and J by 6 bases. The CDR3 spans 19 residues. The germline gives CDR1 LGHDT, CDR2 YNNKEL (reference sequence). CDR3 sequence (DNA): TGTGCCAGCAGCCAAGATCAGGGTATACGGCGGGGGGCCGGCAATGAGCAGTTCTTC. Translation gives CASSQDQGIRRGAGNEQFF.

The gene calls are TRBV10-1 and TRBJ2-3; a weak D match, TRBD2 (6 bases). In germline, CDR1 is WNHNN, CDR2 SYGVQD (reference sequence). This CDR3 has 17 residues. Trimming took off 3 bases at V and 4 bases at J, with 20 bases between the two ends. CDR3 coding DNA: TGCGCCAGCAGTGACTTGGTAGCGGAGGGTGGCGCAGATACGCAGTATTTT. Encoded protein: CASSDLVAEGGADTQYF.

The V gene is TRBV6-2 or TRBV6-3, the J gene TRBJ1-6, with TRBD1 matching 9 bases. V dropped 6 bases and J dropped 10; count of bases not matched to a gene: 7. This CDR3 region has 14 residues. Per the germline V gene, CDR1 is MNHEY and CDR2 is SVGEGT. The CDR3 coding sequence is TGTGCCAGCAGCAGAGGACAGGGGACCTCACCCCTCCACTTT. Amino acids: CASSRGQGTSPLHF.

This clone was counted only a few times. The V gene is TRBV11-2, the J gene TRBJ2-7; 13 positions agree with TRBD2. There are 14 residues in the CDR3. In germline, CDR1 is SGHAT, CDR2 FQNNGV. The ends lost 5 bases at V and 4 bases at J; junction bases unmatched: 2. CDR3 DNA: TGTGCCAGCAGCCTGACTAGCGGGAGGTACGAGCAGTACTTC. This encodes CASSLTSGRYEQYF. The full variable domain, with the rest looked up from reference TRBV11-2 and TRBJ2-7, is EAGVAQSPRYKIIEKRQSVAFWCNPISGHATLYWYQQILGQGPKLLIQFQNNGVVDDSQLPKDRFSAERLKGVDSTLKIQPAKLEDSAVYLCASSLTSGRYEQYFGPGTRLTVT.

The rearrangement uses TRBV7-9 and TRBJ2-1; possibly TRBD2 for D (5 bases). Trimming pared 4 bases from V and 7 bases from J, leaving 23 bases between. Germline values: CDR1 SEHNR, CDR2 FQNEAQ (reference sequence). This CDR3 contains 17 residues. CDR3 loop: CASSSDRPLTRGNEQFF. CDR3 coding DNA: TGTGCCAGCAGCTCCGATAGGCCGCTTACTAGAGGAAATGAGCAGTTCTTC.

The genes are TRBV7-3 and TRBJ2-7; 8 nucleotides match TRBD1. Germline CDR1 is SGHTA and CDR2 is FQGTGA. The CDR3 is 15 residues long. V lost 5 bases, J lost 6 bases, and 12 bases stayed unmatched. CDR3 DNA sequence: TGTGCCAGCAGCGCCTCCGGGACAGGAATCGGCGAGCAGTACTTC. This translates into CASSASGTGIGEQYF.

The genes are TRBV5-6 and TRBJ1-2, with 12 bases fitting TRBD1. Germline-derived CDR1 and CDR2 are SGHDT and YYEEEE. Germline trimming cut 5 bases from V and 4 bases from J; bases unmatched to any gene: 15. The CDR3 spans 18 residues. In DNA, the CDR3 is TGTGCCAGCAGGGACCGGGACAGGGGGCTATTCAGATCCTATGGCTACACCTTC. Amino acid sequence: CASRDRDRGLFRSYGYTF.

The chain is built from TRBV5-6 and TRBJ2-7, with D perhaps TRBD1 (6 bases). There are 14 residues in the CDR3. V lost 4 bases and J lost 2, with 13 bases in between. CDR1 is SGHDT, CDR2 YYEEEE, per germline. The CDR3 reads CASSPDRSPYEQYF. The CDR3 nucleotides are TGTGCCAGCAGCCCCGACAGGAGTCCCTACGAGCAGTACTTC.

V usage is TRBV2 and J usage is TRBJ2-1; TRBD2 aligns across 9 bases. V trimming: 4 bases; J trimming: 6 bases; junction bases outside the gene matches: 4. The germline gives CDR1 SNHLY, CDR2 FYNNEI. This CDR3 spans 14 amino acids. In nucleotides, the CDR3 is TGTGCCAGCAGTGGCGGGAGGGCCCTCAATGAGCAGTTCTTC. It specifies CASSGGRALNEQFF.

The chain links TRBV6-5 to TRBJ2-3; TRBD1 aligns across 7 bases. Losses at the gene ends were 4 bases for V and 0 bases for J; bases not matched to a gene: 7. CDR3 length: 16 amino acids. Per germline, CDR1 MNHEY and CDR2 SVGAGI. The CDR3 reads CASSSLPGGSTDTQYF. CDR3 sequence (DNA): TGTGCCAGCAGTTCACTCCCAGGGGGTAGCACAGATACGCAGTATTTT.

The genes are TRBV6-6 and TRBJ2-7, with 14 bases that match TRBD2. The CDR3 extends over 19 amino acids. Germline lookup yields CDR1 MNHNY and CDR2 SVGAGI (reference sequence). Trimming cost V 5 bases and J 0 bases; bases outside gene matches: 12. CDR3 region: CASSRARLAGGTFSYEQYF. For the CDR3, the DNA is TGTGCCAGCAGTCGAGCTCGACTAGCGGGAGGGACCTTCTCCTACGAGCAGTACTTC.

The rearrangement joins TRBV4-3 to TRBJ2-6; D gene ambiguous. This CDR3 spans 18 amino acids. Trimming removed 0 bases from V and 0 bases from J, with 12 bases in between. The V gene's germline CDR1 is LGHNA and CDR2 YSLEER. Written as DNA, the CDR3 is TGCGCCAGCAGCCAAGATGCCAGTGCCCCCTCTGGGGCCAACGTCCTGACTTTC. It encodes CASSQDASAPSGANVLTF.

This clone was recorded a few times. The chain couples TRBV24-1 to TRBJ1-2; tentatively, D is TRBD1 (5 bases). Trimming removed 5 bases at V and 3 bases at J, with 9 bases between. Germline loops: CDR1 KGHDR, CDR2 SFDVKD. CDR3 length: 13 amino acids. CDR3 in DNA: TGTGCCACCAGTGTTGACAGAGACTATGGCTACACCTTC. Amino acids: CATSVDRDYGYTF.

The rearrangement links TRBV10-3 to TRBJ1-4; a possible D gene is TRBD1 (5 bases). In germline, CDR1 is ENHRY, CDR2 SYGVKD. There are 14 residues in the CDR3. With 6 bases removed from V and 4 bases from J, the gap between germline ends came to 12 bases. The CDR3 reads CAIRGRGDNEKLFF. The DNA for the CDR3 is TGTGCCATCAGGGGCCGGGGGGATAATGAAAAACTGTTTTTT.

The rearrangement joins TRBV5-1 to TRBJ1-1; D unresolved. The CDR3 contains 13 residues. Trimming removed 3 bases from V and 6 bases from J, with 12 bases in between. Looked up from germline, CDR1 is SGHRS and CDR2 is YFSETQ. CDR3 loop: CASSWTHGAEAFF. The DNA for the CDR3 is TGCGCCAGCAGCTGGACTCACGGGGCTGAAGCTTTCTTT.

This clone was seen just once. This sequence joins TRBV5-1 and TRBJ2-1; D might be TRBD2 (5 bases). V gave up 0 bases and J gave up 5 bases, with 12 bases separating them. The CDR3 is made up of 15 amino acids. The germline gives CDR1 SGHRS, CDR2 YFSETQ. The DNA of the CDR3 is TGCGCCAGCAGCTTGGTATCGGGGAAGGACAATGAGCAGTTCTTC. As protein: CASSLVSGKDNEQFF.

As to this clone: Here the CDR3 omits its conserved ending phenylalanine or tryptophan, so a read error is the likely source. The DNA is omitted, as the CDR3 cannot be located on it reliably, and the CDR3 follows TCRdb's listing. The chain is built from TRBV7-4 and TRBJ1-2. CDR1 and CDR2 (germline): SGHVT, SQSDAQ. The CDR3 totals 11 residues, both ends included. The CDR3 sequence: CASSLAGRGWT.

The J gene is TRBJ2-2, the V gene TRBV7-9; the D gene is possibly TRBD2 (5 bases). The CDR3 has 15 amino acids. Germline V gene data show CDR1 as SEHNR and CDR2 as FQNEAQ (reference sequence). With 6 bases removed from V and 4 bases from J, the gap between germline ends came to 15 bases. The CDR3 protein is CASRYPQSGTGELFF. CDR3 DNA sequence: TGTGCCAGCAGATATCCACAAAGCGGCACCGGGGAGCTGTTTTTT.

The rearrangement links TRBV7-9 to TRBJ2-7; D remains unclear. Trimming cost V 5 bases and J 2 bases, with 10 bases left between them. CDR1 and CDR2 from the germline V gene are SEHNR and FQNEAQ (reference sequence). The CDR3 totals 13 residues. Here the CDR3 reads CASSPGRTYEQYF. In DNA form, the CDR3 reads TGTGCCAGCAGCCCGGGTAGAACCTACGAGCAGTACTTC.